The rows below give T cell receptor beta chains drawn from one sample of a study of cytomegalovirus exposure and HLA in healthy donors. The method was immunoSEQ multiplex PCR; TCRdb's version includes in-frame clones alone and lacks a portion of them. The repertoire holds more than 150,000 clones, approximately 81% seen once, with 0.38% in the top ten. Sequenced input: PBMCs. These receptors originate from a boy between 2 and 15 years old in good health and CMV-seronegative. CDR3s include the opening cysteine and the closing phenylalanine or tryptophan. D genes are given only for firm matches. For some rows the clone size is stated as once, few or many, or as a class when expanded; others skip it.

clone_size d_call j_call v_call cdr3_nt cdr3_aa
- TRBD1 TRBJ1-1 TRBV7-9 TGTGCCAGCAGCCCGAGAGGACAGGGAGACACTGAAGCTTTCTTT CASSPRGQGDTEAFF
once - TRBJ1-4 TRBV30 TGTGCCTGGAACCTAGGAGGGTTTAGCGAAAAACTGTTTTTT CAWNLGGFSEKLFF
- - TRBJ1-1 TRBV21-1 TGTGCCAGCAGCAACTTAGATCGCGTCGTATCGTATGAAGCTTTCTTT CASSNLDRVVSYEAFF
- TRBD1 TRBJ1-2 TRBV7-9 TGTGCCAGCAGCGGAGACAGGGGGGGAAACTATGGCTACACCTTC CASSGDRGGNYGYTF
- TRBD1 TRBJ2-7 TRBV2 TGTGCCAGCAGCCGGACAGGGAATCCCCTCTACGAGCAGTACTTC CASSRTGNPLYEQYF
- - TRBJ1-3 TRBV29-1 TGCAGCGTTGTAGGGGACACACGCTCTGGAAACACCATATATTTT CSVVGDTRSGNTIYF
- TRBD2 TRBJ2-2 TRBV5-6 TGTGCCAGCAGTTCCGTAGCGGGAGTTGGGGCCGGGGAGCTGTTTTTT CASSSVAGVGAGELFF
- - TRBJ1-2 TRBV28 TGTGCCAGCAGGACCCCCGCAGGGCAGGACGGCTACACCTTC CASRTPAGQDGYTF
- - TRBJ2-1 TRBV28 TGTGCCAGCAGTTCCCGACTATCTGAGCAGTTCTTC CASSSRLSEQFF
- - TRBJ2-7 TRBV5-6 TGTGCCAGCAGCCCCGGCGCAGGCATCTACGAGCAGTACTTC CASSPGAGIYEQYF
- - TRBJ2-3 TRBV15 TGTGCCACCCGCCTAGCGTACGACACAGATACGCAGTATTTT CATRLAYDTDTQYF
- TRBD1 TRBJ2-1 TRBV28 TGTGCCAGCAGTTCTCCCGACAGGGGGGCGCAGTTCTTC CASSSPDRGAQFF
- TRBD1 TRBJ1-1 TRBV5-6 TGTGCCAGCATTAACCGGGACAGGAACACTGAAGCTTTCTTT CASINRDRNTEAFF
- TRBD2 TRBJ2-1 TRBV6-1 TGTGCCAGCAGTGAGTTGGGGGACTACCTAAATGAGCAGTTCTTC CASSELGDYLNEQFF
- - TRBJ2-7 TRBV5-1 TGCGCCAGCAGCCTGGACGGCTACGAGCAGTACTTC CASSLDGYEQYF
- - TRBJ2-7 TRBV6-1 TGTGCCAGCAACCCGGTTAGTACCTTCTACGAGCAGTACTTC CASNPVSTFYEQYF
once TRBD2 TRBJ2-7 TRBV29-1 TGCAGCGTCAATGGGCCCGGACTAGACCTTCGCGAGCAGTACTTC CSVNGPGLDLREQYF
- - TRBJ1-5 TRBV21-1 TGTGCCAGCAGCAAAAGGGGGCAAATTAGTCTATATCAGCCCCAGCATTTT CASSKRGQISLYQPQHF
- - TRBJ2-7 TRBV27 TGTGCCAGCAGTCTGAGAAGGGGAAACTACGAGCAGTACTTC CASSLRRGNYEQYF
- - TRBJ2-3 TRBV5-6 TGTGCCAGCGGACCTAGCGGCACAGATACGCAGTATTTT CASGPSGTDTQYF
- TRBD1 TRBJ2-3 TRBV2 TGTGCCGGAAACAGGGGCCGTCGTACAGATACGCAGTATTTT CAGNRGRRTDTQYF
- - TRBJ1-1 TRBV27 TGTGCCAGCAGTTCTGTGGGGGGACCTAGCTCCGACACTGAAGCTTTCTTT CASSSVGGPSSDTEAFF
few - TRBJ1-1 TRBV28 TGTGCCAGCAGTTTCTGGCAAACGAACACTGAAGCTTTCTTT CASSFWQTNTEAFF
- - TRBJ2-5 TRBV18 TGTGCCAGCTCACCCGCGGAGACCCAGTACTTC CASSPAETQYF
- - TRBJ2-7 TRBV2 TGTGCCAGCAGTGAATCCGGGAGTTCCTACGAGCAGTACTTC CASSESGSSYEQYF
- - TRBJ2-7 TRBV16 TGTGCCAGCAGCCAATTACGGGTCTACGAGCAGTACTTC CASSQLRVYEQYF
- TRBD1 TRBJ2-3 TRBV18 TGTGCCAGCTCACCCGGACAGGGTACGGGAGATACGCAGTATTTT CASSPGQGTGDTQYF
- TRBD2 TRBJ2-1 TRBV4-1 TGCGCCAGCAGCCAAGATCCTACTAGCGGGATTCCAAGCTCCTACAATGAGCAGTTCTTC CASSQDPTSGIPSSYNEQFF
- TRBD2 TRBJ2-4 TRBV9 TGTGCCAGCAGCCCGGGGGGGGGACCCAACATTCAGTACTTC CASSPGGGPNIQYF
- - TRBJ1-1 TRBV6-5 TGTGCCAGCAGTTACTCGATAGAGAACACTGAAGCTTTCTTT CASSYSIENTEAFF
- - TRBJ2-3 TRBV4-1 TGCGCCAGCAGCCAAGTGGTAGCCCCTTCCCACCCAGATACGCAGTATTTT CASSQVVAPSHPDTQYF
- TRBD2 TRBJ2-5 TRBV19 TGTGCCAGTAGTCCCGTAAGGACTAGCGGGGAGACCCAGTACTTC CASSPVRTSGETQYF
- - TRBJ2-1 TRBV12-5 TGTGCTAGTGGCCCCCCCGGGACTCCCTACAATGAGCAGTTCTTC CASGPPGTPYNEQFF
- - TRBJ1-2 TRBV5-1 TGCGCCAGCAGCTTGGACCTTTCTGGGGGCTGGGCTAACTATGGCTACACCTTC CASSLDLSGGWANYGYTF
- - TRBJ2-3 TRBV10-3 TGTGCCATCAGTGGAACTTCCGGGACTCAGTCGCCAGATACGCAGTATTTT CAISGTSGTQSPDTQYF
- TRBD2 TRBJ2-7 TRBV18 TGTGCCAGCTCACCCCAGACTAGCGGGATCAACGAGCAGTACTTC CASSPQTSGINEQYF
- - TRBJ2-2 TRBV19 TGTGCCAGTAGTATGGCTAGGAACACCGGGGAGCTGTTTTTT CASSMARNTGELFF
- - TRBJ1-3 TRBV18 TGTGCCAGCTCACTCCCCCTTGGAAACACCATATATTTT CASSLPLGNTIYF
- - TRBJ2-2 TRBV9 TGTGCCAGCAGCCCCCAGGTAGCGGCCACCGGGGAGCTGTTTTTT CASSPQVAATGELFF
- - TRBJ1-2 TRBV27 TGTGCCAGCAGAGGCTCGGGGGGACCTAACTATGGCTACACCTTC CASRGSGGPNYGYTF